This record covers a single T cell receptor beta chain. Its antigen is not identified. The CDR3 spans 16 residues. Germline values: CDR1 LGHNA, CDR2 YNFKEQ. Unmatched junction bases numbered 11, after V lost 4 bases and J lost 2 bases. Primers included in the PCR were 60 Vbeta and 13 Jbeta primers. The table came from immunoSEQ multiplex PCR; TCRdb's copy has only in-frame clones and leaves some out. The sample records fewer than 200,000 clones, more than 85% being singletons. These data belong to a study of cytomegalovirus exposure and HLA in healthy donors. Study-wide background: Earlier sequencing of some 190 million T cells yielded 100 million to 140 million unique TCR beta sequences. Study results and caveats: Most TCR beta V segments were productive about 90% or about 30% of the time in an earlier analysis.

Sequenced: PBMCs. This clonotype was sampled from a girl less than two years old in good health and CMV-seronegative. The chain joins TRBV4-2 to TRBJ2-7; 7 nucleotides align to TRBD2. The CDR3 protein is CASSRYRGGGAYEQYF. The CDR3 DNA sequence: TGTGCCAGCAGCCGGTACCGAGGTGGGGGGGCCTACGAGCAGTACTTC.